This note documents a single T cell receptor (beta chain) sequence. No antigen is known for it. This sample is drawn from a study of T cell clonotyping in hematopoietic cell transplantation. Sequencing was performed with immunoSEQ multiplex PCR; in TCRdb, only in-frame clones are kept and a portion is missing. The sample shows approximately 44,000 clones, around 94% of them seen only once. The study, taken as a whole, reports: Recipient TCR diversity dropped after transplant; expanded clonotypes rose from day 30 to 180. Broader posttransplant TCR repertoire diversity was predicted by graft donor and pretransplant recipient Inverse Simpson Index values. No sorting was done, leaving CD4 and CD8 contributions mixed.

Trimming removed 3 bases at V and 0 bases at J, with 16 bases between. The CDR3 extends over 18 amino acids. The germline V gene encodes CDR1 SGHDT and CDR2 YYEEEE. The sequencing sample was made of peripheral blood mononuclear cells. The chain has TRBV5-6 and TRBJ1-6, with D unclear. This TCR derives from a woman between 50 and 59 years old in good health. Some clones in this sample may be carry-over from other donors' samples. The CDR3 coding sequence is TGTGCCAGCAGCTACAGTGAAGTGAGCGGCTCCTATAATTCACCCCTCCACTTT. Translation: CASSYSEVSGSYNSPLHF.